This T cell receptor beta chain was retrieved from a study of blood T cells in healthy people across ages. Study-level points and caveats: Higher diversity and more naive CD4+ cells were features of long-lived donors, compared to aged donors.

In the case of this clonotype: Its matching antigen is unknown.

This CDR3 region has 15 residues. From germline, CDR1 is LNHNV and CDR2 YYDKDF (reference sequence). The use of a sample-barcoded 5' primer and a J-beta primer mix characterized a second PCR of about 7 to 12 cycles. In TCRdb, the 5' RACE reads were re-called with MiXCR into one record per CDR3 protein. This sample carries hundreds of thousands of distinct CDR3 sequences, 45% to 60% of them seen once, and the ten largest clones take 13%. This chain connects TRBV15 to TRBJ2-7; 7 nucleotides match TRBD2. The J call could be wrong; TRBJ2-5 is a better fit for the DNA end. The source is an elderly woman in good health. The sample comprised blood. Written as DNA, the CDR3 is TGTGCCACCAGCAGAGATCTGGGGCGGGGGGAGACCCAGTACTTC. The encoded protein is CATSRDLGRGETQYF.